The 14 T cell receptor beta chains below all came from one sample that was sequenced in a study of CD4 and CD8 cells across lung adenocarcinoma regions. TCRdb called the PCR reads again in MiXCR, with one record for every CDR3 protein. The data show 14,000 or so distinct CDR3 sequences, approximately 44% seen once. Sequencing was carried out using CD4+ T cells from the center of a lung tumor. The receptors derive from a male donor with lung adenocarcinoma. The CD4 and CD8 labels of this study may be unreliable.

This chain links TRBV6-2 or TRBV6-3 with TRBJ2-3; D ambiguous. V was cut by 4 bases and J by 3 bases, with 11 bases left in between. This CDR3 is 14 amino acids long. The V gene's germline CDR1 is MNHEY and CDR2 SVGEGT. The CDR3 protein is CASSSFLGTDTQYF. In DNA form, the CDR3 reads TGTGCCAGCAGTTCCTTCTTGGGAACAGATACGCAGTATTTT.

This clonotype was seen more than once but under ten times. This sequence joins TRBV20-1 and TRBJ1-5; D is possibly TRBD1 (6 bases). Germline V gene data show CDR1 as DFQATT and CDR2 as SNEGSKA (reference sequence). This CDR3 comprises 14 residues. Trimming stripped 4 bases from V and 3 bases from J, with 13 bases between. CDR3: CSAIRPGDNQPQHF. The CDR3 DNA reads as TGCAGTGCTATTCGACCAGGGGACAATCAGCCCCAGCATTTT.

The V gene is TRBV28, the J gene TRBJ2-5; 11 bases are a match to TRBD2. The last part of the DNA fits TRBJ2-7 better; the J call may be wrong. The germline V gene has CDR1 MDHEN and CDR2 SYDVKM. This CDR3 region has 16 residues. CDR3: CASSSGLAGLLGEQYF. In nucleotides, the CDR3 is TGTGCCAGCAGTTCTGGACTAGCGGGCTTACTGGGCGAGCAGTACTTC.

This chain uses TRBV6-1 with TRBJ2-1; D tentatively reads TRBD1 or TRBD2 (5 bases each). The CDR3 is made up of 17 amino acids. V dropped 5 bases and J dropped 1 base, with 18 bases sitting between them. In germline, CDR1 is MNHNS, CDR2 SASEGT. The CDR3 DNA reads as TGTGCCAGCAGTCTCCGGGACGCCTTATGGTCCTACAATGAGCAGTTCTTC. Translation: CASSLRDALWSYNEQFF.

In its sample, this clonotype was seen a few times. The rearrangement uses TRBV15 and TRBJ2-1; 15 nucleotides agree with TRBD2. This CDR3 is built from 20 residues. V trimming: 1 base; J trimming: 6 bases; junction bases outside the gene matches: 13. Germline CDR1 LNHNV, CDR2 YYDKDF (reference sequence). The CDR3 DNA is TGTGCCACCAGCAGAGGATACGCCCCCGGGACTAGCGGGAGGATCAATGAGCAGTTCTTC. The encoded protein is CATSRGYAPGTSGRINEQFF. The variable domain in full, completed from reference TRBV15 and TRBJ2-1, reads DAMVIQNPRYQVTQFGKPVTLSCSQTLNHNVMYWYQQKSSQAPKLLFHYYDKDFNNEADTPDNFQSRRPNTSFCFLDIRSPGLGDTAMYLCATSRGYAPGTSGRINEQFFGPGTRLTVL.

This clonotype was seen a few times. A much larger clonotype is one base distant, so this may be a read error. The chain couples TRBV6-1 to TRBJ2-1; 7 positions match TRBD1. The CDR3 sequence is 14 residues long. CDR1 is MNHNS and CDR2 is SASEGT in the germline V gene. J was trimmed by 10 bases and V by 5 bases; bases with no gene match: 11. CDR3 sequence: CASSRTGSAYEQFF. As DNA, the CDR3 is TGTGCCAGCAGTCGGACAGGATCAGCCTACGAGCAGTTCTTC.

At least ten counts were recorded for this clonotype. The J gene is TRBJ2-3, the V gene TRBV6-1; TRBD2 might be the D (6 bases). CDR3 length: 17 residues. Germline-derived CDR1 and CDR2 are MNHNS and SASEGT. V shed 1 base and J shed 0 bases, with 14 bases lying between them. The CDR3 coding sequence is TGTGCCAGCAGTGAAGAAATAGGGAGGTCTAGCACAGATACGCAGTATTTT. Translated: CASSEEIGRSSTDTQYF.

With respect to this clonotype: An end of the junction does not agree with germline; a read error may underlie this. This sequence joins TRBV6-5 and TRBJ2-3; the D gene is possibly TRBD2 (6 bases). Per the germline V gene, CDR1 is MNHEY and CDR2 is SVGAGI. The CDR3 has 15 residues. The CDR3 DNA sequence: TGTGCCAGCGGTTACGGGGGTCGTAGCACAGAGACGCAGTATTTT. It translates to CASGYGGRSTETQYF.

This clonotype was seen just once. This sequence joins TRBV6-4 and TRBJ2-3; possible D gene TRBD2, 5 bases. The V end was cut by 7 bases, the J end by 5 bases, with 19 bases between. This CDR3 contains 15 residues. Germline CDR1 reads MRHNA; CDR2 reads SNTAGT. The CDR3 sequence is CASISPRDLGDTQYF. In DNA, the CDR3 is TGTGCCAGCATATCGCCCCGGGATCTGGGAGATACGCAGTATTTT.

Note on this clonotype: This CDR3 is missing its conserved last phenylalanine or tryptophan, likely due to a read error. The DNA is omitted, as the CDR3 cannot be located on it reliably, and the CDR3 follows TCRdb's listing. The chain is built from TRBV6-1 and TRBJ2-5; no DNA check was done on the table's D call, TRBD2. The V gene's germline CDR1 is MNHNS and CDR2 SASEGT. The CDR3 is 16 residues long, counting both termini. The CDR3 region is CASSPLLAGVRGAQLS.

This clonotype was observed at least ten times. This sequence joins TRBV11-3 and TRBJ2-7; TRBD1 matches at 8 bases. The junction had 7 bases not matched to a gene; V was cut back by 6 bases and J by 0 bases. This CDR3 is built from 15 residues. Germline CDR1 and CDR2: SGHNT and YENEEA. The CDR3 loop reads CASSRTGQGSYEQYF. CDR3 DNA sequence: TGTGCCAGCAGTCGTACCGGACAGGGCTCCTACGAGCAGTACTTC.

In its sample, this clonotype was seen a few times. The J gene is TRBJ2-3, the V gene TRBV5-3; 12 bases are a match to TRBD2. TRBV5-3 is annotated as an ORF whose role is uncertain. Unmatched junction bases numbered 10, after V lost 2 bases and J lost 0 bases. The CDR3 contains 19 residues. CDR3 residues: CARSFRGLAGVPSTDTQYF. CDR3 coding DNA: TGTGCCAGAAGCTTCAGGGGACTAGCGGGCGTTCCTAGCACAGATACGCAGTATTTT.

This chain connects TRBV6-5 to TRBJ2-3; unclear D gene. Looked up from germline, CDR1 is MNHEY and CDR2 is SVGAGI. The CDR3 loop spans 13 amino acids. The ends were cut back, 0 bases at V and 8 bases at J, with 9 bases in the middle. The CDR3 DNA is TGTGCCAGCAGTTACTCATTCGGTTCTACGCAGTATTTT. As protein: CASSYSFGSTQYF.

This chain uses TRBV27 with TRBJ2-1; D not certain. Trimming shortened V by 6 bases and J by 0 bases, and 9 bases separated the two germline ends. The CDR3 length is 14 residues. The germline V gene encodes CDR1 MNHEY and CDR2 SMNVEV (reference sequence). This chain's CDR3 is CASRTVSSYNEQFF. The CDR3 DNA is TGTGCCAGCAGAACCGTGAGCTCCTACAATGAGCAGTTCTTC.